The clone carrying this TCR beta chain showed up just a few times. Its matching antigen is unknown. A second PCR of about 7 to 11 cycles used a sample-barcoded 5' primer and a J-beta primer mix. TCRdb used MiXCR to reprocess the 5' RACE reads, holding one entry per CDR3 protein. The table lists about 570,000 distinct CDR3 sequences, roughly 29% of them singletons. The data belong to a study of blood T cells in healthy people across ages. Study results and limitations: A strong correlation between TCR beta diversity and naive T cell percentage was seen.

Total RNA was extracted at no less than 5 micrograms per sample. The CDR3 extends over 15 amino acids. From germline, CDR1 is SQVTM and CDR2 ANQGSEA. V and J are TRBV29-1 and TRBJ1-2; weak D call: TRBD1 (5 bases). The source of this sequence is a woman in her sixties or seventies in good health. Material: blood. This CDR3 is CRGKGSRPLNYGYTF. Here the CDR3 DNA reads TGCAGGGGTAAGGGGAGCAGGCCCCTTAACTATGGCTACACCTTC.